These 12 T cell receptor beta chains originate from one sample sequenced in a study of blood T cell repertoires in COVID-19 (dated by TCRdb to about 2020). Preparation of the library involved the immunoSEQ multiplex PCR assay. TCRdb provides this immuneACCESS table in a form limited to in-frame rearrangements. Some clones are lacking; in checked studies, under half of them reflect an unresolved V gene, and why the rest are absent is not known. The sample table contains more than 200,000 clones; only one count was recorded for over 65% of them. Approximately 2.6% of the sample belongs to the ten largest clones. The sequenced material came from peripheral blood. The receptors originated from a woman in her 70s with active or convalescent COVID-19.

This chain joins TRBV25-1 and TRBJ1-3, with 7 nucleotides matching TRBD1. Germline V lookup: CDR1 MGHDK, CDR2 SYGVNS. The CDR3 covers 14 residues. V dropped 5 bases and J dropped 3; count of bases not matched to a gene: 4. DNA for the CDR3: TGTGCCAGCAGTTGGGCAGGGGGTGGAAACACCATATATTTT. This sequence encodes CASSWAGGGNTIYF.

This clone has only a few counts. The genes are TRBV11-2 and TRBJ1-5, with D possibly matching TRBD1 (5 bases). V shed 5 bases and J shed 0 bases, with 14 bases lying between them. The germline CDR1 and CDR2 sequences are SGHAT and FQNNGV. The CDR3 has 16 amino acids. In DNA form, the CDR3 reads TGTGCCAGCAGCGTCGGGACTTCGGATAGCAATCAGCCCCAGCATTTT. Amino acid sequence: CASSVGTSDSNQPQHF.

The chain links TRBV29-1 to TRBJ2-1; D not certain. Germline-derived CDR1 and CDR2 are SQVTM and ANQGSEA. The CDR3 contains 13 residues. V lost 4 bases and J lost 3, with 10 bases in between. The CDR3 loop reads CSVVYSNYNEQFF. CDR3 coding DNA: TGCAGCGTTGTCTACTCGAACTACAATGAGCAGTTCTTC.

This clone was seen just once. This sequence joins TRBV6-1 and TRBJ2-7; 7 positions agree with TRBD2. The CDR3 has 16 residues. Germline V gene sequence: CDR1 MNHNS, CDR2 SASEGT. J lost 5 bases, V lost 2 bases, and 12 bases had no gene match. The CDR3 DNA sequence: TGTGCCAGCAGTGAATGGGTTGGGGAGGGGTCCCACGAGCAGTACTTC. Protein product: CASSEWVGEGSHEQYF.

The J gene is TRBJ2-7, the V gene TRBV12-3 or TRBV12-4, with 7 bases identical to TRBD1. Unmatched junction bases numbered 7, after V lost 5 bases and J lost 6 bases. The CDR3 runs 13 residues. CDR3 residues: CASSRQQGSEQYF. CDR3 nucleotides: TGTGCCAGCAGTCGACAACAGGGGAGCGAGCAGTACTTC.

The count of this clone is one. CDR3 sequence (DNA): TGCGCCAGCAGCTTGGGTGGGAGGACCGGGGAGCTGTTTTTT. Translation: CASSLGGRTGELFF. This chain joins TRBV5-1 and TRBJ2-2, with D possibly matching TRBD2 (6 bases). Trimming left V 0 bases short and J 5 bases short, with 8 bases between. CDR3 length: 14 residues. CDR1 SGHRS and CDR2 YFSETQ come from the germline V gene.

V usage is TRBV9 and J usage is TRBJ2-3, with D hard to call. The germline gives CDR1 SGDLS, CDR2 YYNGEE. The V gene lost 7 bases and the J gene lost 0 bases, with 6 bases spanning the gap. The length of the CDR3 is 12 residues. Written as DNA, the CDR3 is TGTGCCAGCTCCCTGAGCACAGATACGCAGTATTTT. Translation gives CASSLSTDTQYF.

This clone was counted a few times. The CDR3 region is CAWTIQGGTEAFF. In DNA, the CDR3 is TGTGCCTGGACCATACAGGGGGGTACTGAAGCTTTCTTT. V is TRBV30 and J is TRBJ1-1; 8 nucleotides agree with TRBD1. Germline V lookup: CDR1 GTSNPN, CDR2 SVGIG (reference sequence). The CDR3 contains 13 residues. V lost 4 bases to trimming and J lost 5 bases; unmatched junction nucleotides: 6.

This chain connects TRBV14 to TRBJ1-1; no clear D gene. V was pared by 1 base and J by 7 bases, with 10 bases between. Germline CDR1 and CDR2: SGHDN and FVKESK. The CDR3 loop spans 13 amino acids. CDR3 in DNA: TGTGCCAGCAGCCAAGGGTCCCCTATTGAAGCTTTCTTT. Amino acids: CASSQGSPIEAFF. Using reference TRBV14 and TRBJ1-1 for the parts outside the CDR3, the full variable domain is EAGVTQFPSHSVIEKGQTVTLRCDPISGHDNLYWYRRVMGKEIKFLLHFVKESKQDESGMPNNRFLAERTGGTYSTLKVQPAELEDSGVYFCASSQGSPIEAFFGQGTRLTVV.

Of note for this clone: Other DNA sequences in this sample translate to the same CDR3. The rearrangement uses TRBV30 and TRBJ1-2, with D tentatively TRBD1 (5 bases). The CDR3 consists of 12 residues. Germline V lookup: CDR1 GTSNPN, CDR2 SVGIG (reference sequence). V dropped 2 bases and J dropped 8 bases, with 12 bases sitting between them. CDR3 residues: CAWSLQGYGYTF. The CDR3 DNA reads as TGTGCCTGGAGTCTTCAGGGATACGGCTACACCTTC.

This clone was seen once. V is TRBV7-2 and J is TRBJ2-1, with TRBD1 identical over 8 bases. The CDR3 is 15 residues long. The ends lost 3 bases at V and 1 base at J; junction bases unmatched: 2. Germline CDR1 and CDR2: SGHTA and FQGNSA. The CDR3 here is CASSFDRGSYNEQFF. The CDR3 bases are TGTGCCAGCAGCTTCGACAGGGGTTCCTACAATGAGCAGTTCTTC.

J is TRBJ2-7 and V is TRBV3-1 (or the pseudogene TRBV3-2); 9 bases agree with TRBD1. Germline values: CDR1 LGHDT, CDR2 YNNKEL (reference sequence). The trim removed 4 bases at V and 3 bases at J, leaving 10 bases unmatched. CDR3 length: 16 amino acids. For the CDR3, the DNA is TGTGCCAGCAGCCCCCCCCCGGGACAGGGCCTCTACGAGCAGTACTTC. Translated: CASSPPPGQGLYEQYF.